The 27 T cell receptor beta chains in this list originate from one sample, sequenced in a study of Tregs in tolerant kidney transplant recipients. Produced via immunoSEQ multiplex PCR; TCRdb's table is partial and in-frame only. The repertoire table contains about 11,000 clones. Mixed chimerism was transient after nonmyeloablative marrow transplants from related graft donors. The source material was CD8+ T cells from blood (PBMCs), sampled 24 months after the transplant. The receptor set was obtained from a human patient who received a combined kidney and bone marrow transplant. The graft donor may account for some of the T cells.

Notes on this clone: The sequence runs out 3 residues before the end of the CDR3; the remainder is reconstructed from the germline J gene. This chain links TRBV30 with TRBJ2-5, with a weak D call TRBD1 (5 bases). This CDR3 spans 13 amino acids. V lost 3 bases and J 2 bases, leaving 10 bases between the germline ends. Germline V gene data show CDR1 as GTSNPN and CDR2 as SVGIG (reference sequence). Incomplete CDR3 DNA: TGTGCCTGGAGGGGGCTGGGGCAAGAGACC. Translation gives CAWRGLGQET. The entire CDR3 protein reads CAWRGLGQETQYF.

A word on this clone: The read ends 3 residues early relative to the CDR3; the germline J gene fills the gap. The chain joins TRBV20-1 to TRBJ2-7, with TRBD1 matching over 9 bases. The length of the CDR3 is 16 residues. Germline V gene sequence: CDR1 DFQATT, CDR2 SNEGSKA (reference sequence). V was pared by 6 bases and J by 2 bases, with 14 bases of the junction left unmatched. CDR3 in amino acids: CSAVELTGGRTYEQYF. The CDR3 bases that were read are TGCAGTGCCGTGGAACTTACAGGGGGCAGAACCTACGAG.

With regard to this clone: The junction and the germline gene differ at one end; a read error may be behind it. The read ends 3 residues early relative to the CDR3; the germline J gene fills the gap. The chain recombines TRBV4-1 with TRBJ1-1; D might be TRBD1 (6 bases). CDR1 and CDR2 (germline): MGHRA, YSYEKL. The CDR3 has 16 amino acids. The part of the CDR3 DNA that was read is TGCGCTAGCAGCCAAGTGGTCTTGGGGGCGAACACTGAA. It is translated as CASSQVVLGANTE. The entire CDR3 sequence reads CASSQVVLGANTEAFF.

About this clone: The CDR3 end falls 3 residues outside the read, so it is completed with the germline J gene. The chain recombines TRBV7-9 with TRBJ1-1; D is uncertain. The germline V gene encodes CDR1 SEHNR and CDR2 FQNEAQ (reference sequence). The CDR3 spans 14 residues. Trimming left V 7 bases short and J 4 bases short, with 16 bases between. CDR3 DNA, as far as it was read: TGTGCCAGCACTCAAAATCGGGGAATCACTGAA. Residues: CASTQNRGITE. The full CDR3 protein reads CASTQNRGITEAFF.

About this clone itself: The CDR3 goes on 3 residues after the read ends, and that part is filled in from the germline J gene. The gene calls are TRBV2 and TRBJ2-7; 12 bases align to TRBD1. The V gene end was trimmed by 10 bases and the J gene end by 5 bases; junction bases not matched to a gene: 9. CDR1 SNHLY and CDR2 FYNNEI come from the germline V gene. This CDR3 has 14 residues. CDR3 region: CANTPGTGGDEQYF. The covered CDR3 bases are TGTGCCAACACTCCTGGGACAGGGGGCGACGAG.

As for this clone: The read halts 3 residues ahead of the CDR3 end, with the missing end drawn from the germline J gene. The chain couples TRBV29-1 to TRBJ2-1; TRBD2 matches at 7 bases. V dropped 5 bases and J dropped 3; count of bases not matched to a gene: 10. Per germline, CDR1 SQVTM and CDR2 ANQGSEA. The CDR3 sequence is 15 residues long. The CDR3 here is CSVRNLAALYNEQFF. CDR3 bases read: TGCAGCGTTCGAAATCTAGCGGCCCTCTACAATGAG.

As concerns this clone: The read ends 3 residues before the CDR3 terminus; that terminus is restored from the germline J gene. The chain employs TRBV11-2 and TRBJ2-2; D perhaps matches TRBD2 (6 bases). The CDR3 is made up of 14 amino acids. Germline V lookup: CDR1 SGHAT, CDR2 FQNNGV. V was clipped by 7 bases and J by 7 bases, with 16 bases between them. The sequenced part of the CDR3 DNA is TGTGCCAGCAACCCTAGCGTGGCTGGCGGGGAG. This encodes CASNPSVAGGE. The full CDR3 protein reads CASNPSVAGGELFF.

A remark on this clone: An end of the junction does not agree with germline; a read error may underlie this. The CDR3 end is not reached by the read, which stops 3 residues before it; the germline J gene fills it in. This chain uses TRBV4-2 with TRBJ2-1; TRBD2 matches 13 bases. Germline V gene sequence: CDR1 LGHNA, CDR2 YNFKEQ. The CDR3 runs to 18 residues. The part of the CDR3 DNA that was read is TGCGCCAGCAGCCAATGGGGGGAACTAGCGGGAGGGAACAATGAG. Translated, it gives CASSQWGELAGGNNE. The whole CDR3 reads CASSQWGELAGGNNEQFF.

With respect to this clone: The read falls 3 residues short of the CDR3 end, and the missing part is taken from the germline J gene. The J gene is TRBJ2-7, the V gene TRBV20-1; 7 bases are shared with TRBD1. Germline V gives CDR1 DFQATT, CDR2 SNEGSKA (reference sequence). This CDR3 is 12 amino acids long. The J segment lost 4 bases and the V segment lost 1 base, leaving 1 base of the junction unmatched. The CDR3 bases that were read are TGCAGTGCTAGAGGGACAGGATACGAG. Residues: CSARGTGYE. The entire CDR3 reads CSARGTGYEQYF.

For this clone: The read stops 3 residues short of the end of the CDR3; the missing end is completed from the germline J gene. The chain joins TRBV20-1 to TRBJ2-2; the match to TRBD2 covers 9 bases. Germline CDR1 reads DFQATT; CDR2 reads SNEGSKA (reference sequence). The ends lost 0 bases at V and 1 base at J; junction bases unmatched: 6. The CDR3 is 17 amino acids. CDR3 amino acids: CSARDWVAGVNTGELFF. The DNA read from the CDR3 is TGCAGTGCTAGAGATTGGGTAGCGGGAGTGAACACCGGGGAG.

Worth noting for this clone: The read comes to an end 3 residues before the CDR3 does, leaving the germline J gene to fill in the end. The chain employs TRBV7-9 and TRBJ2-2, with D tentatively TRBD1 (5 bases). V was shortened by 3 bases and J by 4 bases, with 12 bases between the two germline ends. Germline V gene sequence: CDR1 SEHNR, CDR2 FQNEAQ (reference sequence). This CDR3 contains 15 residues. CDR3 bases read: TGTGCCAGCAGCTTGCGACAGATTTCCACCGGGGAG. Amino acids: CASSLRQISTGE. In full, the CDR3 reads CASSLRQISTGELFF.

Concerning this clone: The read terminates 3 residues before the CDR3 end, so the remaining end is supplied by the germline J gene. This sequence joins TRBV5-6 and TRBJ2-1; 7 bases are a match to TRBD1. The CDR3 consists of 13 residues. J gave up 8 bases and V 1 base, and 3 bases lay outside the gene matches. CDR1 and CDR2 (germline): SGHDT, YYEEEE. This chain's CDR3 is CASSLTGVDEQFF. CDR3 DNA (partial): TGTGCCAGCAGCTTGACAGGGGTGGATGAG.

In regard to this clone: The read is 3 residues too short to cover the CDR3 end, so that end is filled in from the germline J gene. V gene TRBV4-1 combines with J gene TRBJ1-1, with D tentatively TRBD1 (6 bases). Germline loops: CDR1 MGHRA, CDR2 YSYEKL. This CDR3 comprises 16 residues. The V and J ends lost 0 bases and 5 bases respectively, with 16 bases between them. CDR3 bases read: TGCGCCAGCAGCCAAGAGCCAGGGGTCTTAGGGACTGAA. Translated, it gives CASSQEPGVLGTE. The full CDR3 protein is CASSQEPGVLGTEAFF.

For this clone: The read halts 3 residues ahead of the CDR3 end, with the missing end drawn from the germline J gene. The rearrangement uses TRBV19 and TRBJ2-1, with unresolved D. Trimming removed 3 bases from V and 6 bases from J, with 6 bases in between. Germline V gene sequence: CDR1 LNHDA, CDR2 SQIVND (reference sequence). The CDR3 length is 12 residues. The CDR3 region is CASSISVNEQFF. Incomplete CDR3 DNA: TGTGCCAGTAGTATCAGCGTCAATGAG.

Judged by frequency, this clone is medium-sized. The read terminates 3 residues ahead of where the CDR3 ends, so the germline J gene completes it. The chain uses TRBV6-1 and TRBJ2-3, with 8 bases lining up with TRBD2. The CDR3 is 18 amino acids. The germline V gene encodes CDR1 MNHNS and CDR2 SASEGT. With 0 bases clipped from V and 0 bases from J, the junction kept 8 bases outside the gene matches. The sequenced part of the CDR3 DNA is TGTGCCAGCAGTGAAGCGGACATAGCGGGAATTAGCACAGATACG. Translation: CASSEADIAGISTDT. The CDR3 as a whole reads CASSEADIAGISTDTQYF.

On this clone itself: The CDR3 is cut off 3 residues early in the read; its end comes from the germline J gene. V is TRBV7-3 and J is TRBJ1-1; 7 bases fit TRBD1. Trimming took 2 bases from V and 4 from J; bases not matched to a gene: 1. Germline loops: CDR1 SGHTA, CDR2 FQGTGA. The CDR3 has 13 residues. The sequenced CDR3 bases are TGTGCCAGCAGCTTATCAGGGGGCACTGAA. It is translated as CASSLSGGTE. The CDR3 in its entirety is CASSLSGGTEAFF.

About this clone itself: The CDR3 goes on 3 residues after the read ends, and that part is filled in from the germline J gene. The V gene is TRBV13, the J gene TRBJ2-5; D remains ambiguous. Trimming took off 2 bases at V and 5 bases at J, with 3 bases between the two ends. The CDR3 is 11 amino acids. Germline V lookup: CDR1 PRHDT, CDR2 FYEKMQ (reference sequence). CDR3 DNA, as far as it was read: TGTGCCAGCAGCTTACGGGAGACC. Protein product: CASSLRET. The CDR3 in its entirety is CASSLRETQYF.

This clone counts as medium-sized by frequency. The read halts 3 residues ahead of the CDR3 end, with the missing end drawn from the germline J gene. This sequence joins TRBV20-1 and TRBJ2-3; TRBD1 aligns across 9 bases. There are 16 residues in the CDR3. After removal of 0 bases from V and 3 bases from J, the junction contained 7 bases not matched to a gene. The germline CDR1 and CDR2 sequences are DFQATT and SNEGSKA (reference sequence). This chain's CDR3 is CSARDRDREGTDTQYF. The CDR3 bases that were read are TGCAGTGCTAGAGACCGGGACAGGGAAGGGACAGATACG.

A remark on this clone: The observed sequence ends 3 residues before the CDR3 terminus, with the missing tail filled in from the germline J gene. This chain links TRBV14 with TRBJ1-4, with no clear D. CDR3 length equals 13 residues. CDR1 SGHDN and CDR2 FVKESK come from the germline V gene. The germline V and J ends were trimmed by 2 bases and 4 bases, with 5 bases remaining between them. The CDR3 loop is CASSQYRNEKLFF. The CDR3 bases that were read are TGTGCCAGCAGCCAATATCGTAATGAAAAA.

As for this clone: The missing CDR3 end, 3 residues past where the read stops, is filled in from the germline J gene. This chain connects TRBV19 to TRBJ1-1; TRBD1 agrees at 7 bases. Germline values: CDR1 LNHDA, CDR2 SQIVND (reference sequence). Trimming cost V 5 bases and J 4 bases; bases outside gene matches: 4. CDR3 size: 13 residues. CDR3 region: CASSDRVGTEAFF. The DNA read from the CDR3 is TGTGCCAGTAGTGACAGGGTTGGCACTGAA.

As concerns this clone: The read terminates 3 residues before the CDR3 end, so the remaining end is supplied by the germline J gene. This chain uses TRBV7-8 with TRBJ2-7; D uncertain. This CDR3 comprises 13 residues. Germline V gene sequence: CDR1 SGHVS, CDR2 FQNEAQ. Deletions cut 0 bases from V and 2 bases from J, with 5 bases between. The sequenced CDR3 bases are TGTGCCAGCAGCTTAGCTATAGCCTACGAG. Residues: CASSLAIAYE. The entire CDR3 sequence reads CASSLAIAYEQYF.

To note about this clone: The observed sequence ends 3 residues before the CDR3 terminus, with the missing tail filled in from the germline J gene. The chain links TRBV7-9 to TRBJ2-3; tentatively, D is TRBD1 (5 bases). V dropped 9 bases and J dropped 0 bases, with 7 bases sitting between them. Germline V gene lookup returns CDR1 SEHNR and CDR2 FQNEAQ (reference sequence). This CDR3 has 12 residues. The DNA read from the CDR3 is TGTGCCAGTACAGGAAGCACAGATACG. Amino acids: CASTGSTDT. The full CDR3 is CASTGSTDTQYF.

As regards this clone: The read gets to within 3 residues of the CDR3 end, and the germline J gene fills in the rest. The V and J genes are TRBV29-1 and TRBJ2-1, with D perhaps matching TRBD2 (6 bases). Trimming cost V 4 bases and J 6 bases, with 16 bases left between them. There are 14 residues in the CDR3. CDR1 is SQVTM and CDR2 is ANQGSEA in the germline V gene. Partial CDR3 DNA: TGCAGCGTTGGACATCTGGGACTCAGCAATGAG. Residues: CSVGHLGLSNE. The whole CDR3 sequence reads CSVGHLGLSNEQFF.

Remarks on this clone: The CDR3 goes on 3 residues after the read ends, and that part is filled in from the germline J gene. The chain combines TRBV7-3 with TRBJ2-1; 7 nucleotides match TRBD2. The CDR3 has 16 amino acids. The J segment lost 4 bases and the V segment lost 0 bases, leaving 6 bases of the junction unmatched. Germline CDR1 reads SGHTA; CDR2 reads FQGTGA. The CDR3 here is CASSLTGAGRYNEQFF. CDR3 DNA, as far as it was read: TGTGCCAGCAGCTTAACGGGAGCGGGGCGTTACAATGAG.

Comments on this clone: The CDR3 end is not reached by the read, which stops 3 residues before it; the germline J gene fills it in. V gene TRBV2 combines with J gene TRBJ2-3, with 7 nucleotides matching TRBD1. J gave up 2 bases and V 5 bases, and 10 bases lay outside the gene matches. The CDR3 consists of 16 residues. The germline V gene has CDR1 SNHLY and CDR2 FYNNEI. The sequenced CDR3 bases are TGTGCCAGCAGTCTTTATGGACAGGAATACACAGATACG. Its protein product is CASSLYGQEYTDT. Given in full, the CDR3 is CASSLYGQEYTDTQYF.

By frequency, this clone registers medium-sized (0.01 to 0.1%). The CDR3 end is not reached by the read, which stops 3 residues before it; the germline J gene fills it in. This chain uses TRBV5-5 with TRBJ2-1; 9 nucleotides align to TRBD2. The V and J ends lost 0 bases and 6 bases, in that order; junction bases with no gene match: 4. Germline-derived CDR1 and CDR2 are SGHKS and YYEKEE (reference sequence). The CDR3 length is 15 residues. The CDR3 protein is CASSLDSGSINEQFF. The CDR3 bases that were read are TGTGCCAGCAGCTTGGATAGCGGGAGTATCAATGAG.

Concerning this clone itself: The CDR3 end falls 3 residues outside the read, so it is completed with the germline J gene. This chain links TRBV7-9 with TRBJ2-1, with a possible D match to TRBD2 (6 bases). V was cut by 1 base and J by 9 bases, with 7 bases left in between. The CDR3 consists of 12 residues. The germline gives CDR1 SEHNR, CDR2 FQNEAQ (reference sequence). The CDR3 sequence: CASSLVGGEQFF. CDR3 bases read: TGTGCCAGCAGCTTAGTCGGGGGTGAG. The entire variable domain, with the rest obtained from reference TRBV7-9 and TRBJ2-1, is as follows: DTGVSQNPRHKITKRGQNVTFRCDPISEHNRLYWYRQTLGQGPEFLTYFQNEAQLEKSRLLSDRFSAERPKGSFSTLEIQRTEQGDSAMYLCASSLVGGEQFFGPGTRLTVL.